Below are 12 T cell receptor beta chains sequenced from a single sample in a study of blood T cell repertoires in COVID-19. The table came from immunoSEQ multiplex PCR; TCRdb's copy has only in-frame clones and leaves some out. The sample holds some 200,000 clones; roughly 90% are singletons and the top ten take roughly a sixth. Material for sequencing was peripheral blood. These TCRs come from a man aged 50 to 60 with COVID-19, enrolled during active disease.

The chain combines TRBV5-1 with TRBJ2-1, with 13 bases identical to TRBD2. The germline CDR1 and CDR2 sequences are SGHRS and YFSETQ. The CDR3 has 14 residues. J gave up 8 bases and V 4 bases, and 3 bases lay outside the gene matches. CDR3 DNA: TGCGCCAGCAGCACTAGCGGGGGGGCCCATGAGCAGTTCTTC. Its protein product is CASSTSGGAHEQFF.

The rearrangement joins TRBV5-1 to TRBJ2-1, with 12 bases that match TRBD2. The CDR3 sequence is 16 residues long. Trimming cost V 3 bases and J 2 bases; bases outside gene matches: 3. The germline gives CDR1 SGHRS, CDR2 YFSETQ. As DNA, the CDR3 is TGCGCCAGCAGCTACGGACTAGCGGGACCCTACAATGAGCAGTTCTTC. Its protein product is CASSYGLAGPYNEQFF.

This clone has a single count. The rearrangement links TRBV2 to TRBJ1-3; the D is unclear. Germline lookup yields CDR1 SNHLY and CDR2 FYNNEI. The CDR3 contains 13 residues. V lost 5 bases, J lost 4 bases, and 9 bases lay in between. CDR3 amino acids: CASSRESGNTIYF. The DNA for the CDR3 is TGTGCCAGCAGTCGGGAGTCCGGAAACACCATATATTTT.

V usage is TRBV10-1 and J usage is TRBJ2-1; tentatively, D is TRBD1 (6 bases). The germline gives CDR1 WNHNN, CDR2 SYGVQD (reference sequence). The CDR3 is 16 residues long. Between the trimmed V and J ends, which lost 0 bases and 4 bases, there was a span of 13 bases. CDR3 in amino acids: CASSESTGIFYNEQFF. DNA for the CDR3: TGCGCCAGCAGTGAGTCCACAGGGATTTTTTACAATGAGCAGTTCTTC.

The chain couples TRBV27 to TRBJ2-1, with 14 bases that match TRBD2. Trimming took 6 bases from V and 3 from J; bases not matched to a gene: 1. CDR3 length equals 15 residues. Per germline, CDR1 MNHEY and CDR2 SMNVEV (reference sequence). In nucleotides, the CDR3 is TGTGCCAGCAGAGGACTAGCGGGAGGCTACAATGAGCAGTTCTTC. Residues: CASRGLAGGYNEQFF.

This clone appeared a few times. The chain uses TRBV11-2 and TRBJ2-5, with 7 bases aligning to TRBD2. Trimming took 3 bases from V and 4 from J; bases not matched to a gene: 8. The CDR3 length is 15 residues. Germline CDR1 and CDR2: SGHAT and FQNNGV. The CDR3 sequence: CASSLGGGLGETQYF. The DNA of the CDR3 is TGTGCCAGCAGCTTGGGGGGGGGTTTGGGAGAGACCCAGTACTTC.

The V gene is TRBV18, the J gene TRBJ1-5; the match to TRBD1 covers 9 bases. CDR3 length equals 13 residues. Germline-derived CDR1 and CDR2 are KGHSH and LQKENI. The J segment lost 8 bases and the V segment lost 6 bases, leaving 5 bases of the junction unmatched. CDR3 sequence: CASSADRGKPQHF. DNA for the CDR3: TGTGCCAGCTCCGCAGACAGGGGGAAGCCCCAGCATTTT.

This chain joins TRBV28 and TRBJ1-4, with 10 bases identical to TRBD1. The CDR3 is 14 residues long. Germline V CDR1 and CDR2: MDHEN, SYDVKM. V lost 7 bases and J lost 8; bases outside the gene matches: 7. The CDR3 DNA sequence: TGTGCCAGCACCCAGACAGGGGGCACGGAAAAACTGTTTTTT. Encoded protein: CASTQTGGTEKLFF.

The rearrangement joins TRBV12-3 or TRBV12-4 to TRBJ2-1; TRBD1 might be the D (6 bases). The CDR3 loop spans 12 amino acids. V was clipped by 6 bases and J by 6 bases, with 9 bases between them. CDR3 nucleotide sequence: TGTGCCAGCAGCTCGGACAGCAATGAGCAGTTCTTC. It encodes CASSSDSNEQFF.

The rearrangement links TRBV5-5 to TRBJ2-3; D unresolved. The CDR3 covers 16 residues. V was shortened by 0 bases and J by 1 base, with 12 bases between the two germline ends. Germline loops: CDR1 SGHKS, CDR2 YYEKEE (reference sequence). This chain's CDR3 is CASSLAVTARTDTQYF. Written as DNA, the CDR3 is TGTGCCAGCAGCTTGGCCGTGACTGCCCGCACAGATACGCAGTATTTT.

The chain is built from TRBV3-1 (or the pseudogene TRBV3-2) and TRBJ1-5, with a possible D match to TRBD1 (5 bases). The CDR3 contains 16 residues. V was shortened by 5 bases and J by 0 bases, with 14 bases between the two germline ends. Germline CDR1 reads LGHDT; CDR2 reads YNNKEL (reference sequence). DNA for the CDR3: TGTGCCAGCAGCTTTGGATCAGGGAATAGCAATCAGCCCCAGCATTTT. It translates to CASSFGSGNSNQPQHF.

This chain connects TRBV9 to TRBJ2-7; the D is unclear. The CDR3 runs to 12 residues. V lost 5 bases to trimming and J lost 1 base, with 7 bases between them. Germline V gives CDR1 SGDLS, CDR2 YYNGEE. CDR3 residues: CASSGKSYEQYF. CDR3 bases: TGTGCCAGCAGTGGCAAATCCTACGAGCAGTACTTC.